This T cell receptor beta chain was captured in a study of blood T cell repertoires in COVID-19 (dated by TCRdb to the early 2020s). Regarding the study in general: Samples from collaborators originated in the United States, Italy and Spain and spanned both the acute and convalescent phases of COVID-19. The prospective study material was composed of cDNA or gDNA derived from T cells, B-cell-depleted T cells, or PBMCs. Subjects who had been exposed to COVID-19, were actively infected with it, or had recovered from it provided the deeply sampled blood TCRbeta repertoires that made up the dataset. The repertoires were made available in a free public database intended to serve as a resource for research on the immune response to SARS-CoV-2. The samples were drawn from two sources: the first 160 participants of the ongoing ImmuneRACE study, and 1,254 subjects contributed by 6 global collaborators. Sample metadata almost always included a de-identified subject ID, COVID-19 status, age in years and sex. Where available, HLA class I and class II types were taken from metadata supplied by the sample provider and were not determined by assay-based typing.

Overall study results and their limits: How much clinical and demographic metadata was included differed by source and by participant, and the metadata was provided uncurated.

This clone was seen ten or more times. Which antigen it targets is not known. No much larger clone exists at a distance of one base, and base qualities are not known. Each collaborating institution followed its own protocols to collect whole blood in K2EDTA tubes. For TCRbeta analysis, collaborators shipped samples as frozen whole blood, isolated PBMCs, or DNA extracted from either of those sample types. TCRbeta CDR3 regions were amplified from genomic DNA using the immunoSEQ Assay, a bias-controlled multiplex PCR. As for the authors' bioinformatics: The number of nucleated cells in each sample was estimated from the amplification of reference gene primers within the assay. To quantify the absolute abundance of each unique TCRbeta CDR3 rearrangement, sequence reads were collapsed and filtered. For each sample, productive Simpson clonality was calculated as the square root of Simpson's diversity index across productive rearrangements. The clones in this table, taken by TCRdb from immuneACCESS, are in-frame only. Not every clone is retained; where verified, under half of the shortfall comes from an unresolved V gene, and the cause of the rest is unknown. The V and J calls and clone size were taken over from that table, and D and trimming were inferred from the DNA. Present in this sample are around 320,000 clones, roughly 90% of which were seen just once. The top ten constitute less than 2.5% of the sample.

The CDR1 and CDR2 encoded by the germline V gene are MNHNS and SASEGT. The CDR3 sequence holds 16 residues, the cysteine and phenylalanine included. The only DNA kept is the CDR3, 48 bases in frame from the first base. Here V drops 2 bases and J drops 2 bases, and the junction holds 6 bases not matched to any gene. The V gene is TRBV6-1 and the J gene is TRBJ1-5, with 7 bases aligning to TRBD1. This TCR was recovered from a man between 18 and 35 years old with active or convalescent COVID-19. Sequencing used peripheral blood. DNA sequence: TGTGCCAGCAGTGAATTAGGGGGCATGGGCAATCAGCCCCAGCATTTT. Its translation is CASSELGGMGNQPQHF.